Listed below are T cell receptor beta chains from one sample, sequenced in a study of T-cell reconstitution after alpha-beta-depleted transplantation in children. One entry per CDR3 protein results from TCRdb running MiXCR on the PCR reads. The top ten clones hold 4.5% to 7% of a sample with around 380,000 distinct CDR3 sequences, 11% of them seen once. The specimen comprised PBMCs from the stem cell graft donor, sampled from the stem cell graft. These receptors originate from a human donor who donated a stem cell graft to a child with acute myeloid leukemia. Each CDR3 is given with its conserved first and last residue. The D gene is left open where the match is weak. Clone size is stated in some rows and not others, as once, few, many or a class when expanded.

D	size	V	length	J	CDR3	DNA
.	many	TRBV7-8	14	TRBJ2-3	CASSLSRSTDTQYF	TGCGCCAGCAGCTTGAGCAGAAGCACAGATACGCAGTATTTT
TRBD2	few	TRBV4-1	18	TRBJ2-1	CASSLLGLAGVADNEQFF	TGCGCCAGCAGCCTCCTGGGACTAGCGGGAGTCGCGGACAATGAGCAGTTCTTC
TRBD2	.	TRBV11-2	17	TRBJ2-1	CASSLDGRATSYNEQFF	TGTGCCAGCAGCTTAGACGGGAGGGCCACGAGTTACAATGAGCAGTTCTTC
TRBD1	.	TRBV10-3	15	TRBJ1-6	CAISESQGAWSPLHF	TGTGCCATCAGTGAGTCCCAGGGGGCTTGGTCACCCCTCCACTTT
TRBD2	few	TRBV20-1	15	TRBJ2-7	CSVASRASGRYEQYF	TGCAGTGTCGCTAGTCGGGCTAGCGGGAGGTACGAGCAGTACTTC
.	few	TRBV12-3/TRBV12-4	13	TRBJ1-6	CASSGGLSSPLHF	TGTGCCAGCTCGGGGGGTTTGAGTTCACCCCTCCACTTT
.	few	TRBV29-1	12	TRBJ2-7	CSVWTDTYEQYF	TGCAGCGTTTGGACGGACACCTACGAGCAGTACTTC
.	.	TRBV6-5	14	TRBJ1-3	CASSYLGTGNTIYF	TGTGCCAGCAGTTACTTGGGGACCGGAAACACCATATATTTT
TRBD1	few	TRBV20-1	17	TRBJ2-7	CSARDGGQGLGPYEQYF	TGCAGTGCTAGAGATGGCGGACAGGGGCTCGGACCCTACGAGCAGTACTTC
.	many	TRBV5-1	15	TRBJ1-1	CASSLGFGVATEAFF	TGCGCCAGCAGCTTGGGGTTCGGGGTCGCCACTGAAGCTTTCTTT
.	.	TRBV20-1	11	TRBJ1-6	CSARSERTLHF	TGCAGTGCTCGCTCGGAGAGGACCCTCCACTTT
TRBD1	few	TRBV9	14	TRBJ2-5	CASSAGTDQETQYF	TGTGCCAGCAGCGCCGGGACAGATCAAGAGACCCAGTACTTC
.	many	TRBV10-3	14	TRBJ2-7	CAISEVEVAYEQYF	TGTGCCATCAGTGAGGTTGAAGTGGCCTACGAGCAGTACTTC
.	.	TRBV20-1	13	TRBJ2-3	CSAGPPGSDTQYF	TGCAGTGCTGGGCCCCCGGGGTCAGATACGCAGTATTTT
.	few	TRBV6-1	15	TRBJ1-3	CASSDRGTSGNTIYF	TGTGCCAGCAGTGACCGGGGGACCTCTGGAAACACCATATATTTT
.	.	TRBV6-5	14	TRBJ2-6	CASSSWSGANVLTF	TGTGCCAGCAGTTCGTGGTCTGGGGCCAACGTCCTGACTTTC
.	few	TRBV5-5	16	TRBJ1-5	CASSFVARNPNQPQHF	TGTGCCAGCAGCTTCGTTGCCAGAAATCCCAATCAGCCCCAGCATTTT
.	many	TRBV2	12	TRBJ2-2	CASSEGPGELFF	TGTGCCAGCAGTGAAGGCCCGGGGGAGCTGTTTTTT
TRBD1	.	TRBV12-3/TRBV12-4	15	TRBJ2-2	CATLNRGSNTGELFF	TGTGCCACCCTAAACAGGGGGTCGAACACCGGGGAGCTGTTTTTT
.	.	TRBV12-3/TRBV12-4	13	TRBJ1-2	CASSYGKAYGYTF	TGTGCCAGCAGTTACGGGAAAGCCTATGGCTACACCTTC
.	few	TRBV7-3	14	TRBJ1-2	CASSPAGEGYGYTF	TGTGCCAGCAGCCCCGCCGGGGAGGGCTATGGCTACACCTTC
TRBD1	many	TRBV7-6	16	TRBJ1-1	CASSSTTGGTDTEAFF	TGTGCCAGCAGCTCCACGACAGGGGGGACGGACACTGAAGCTTTCTTT
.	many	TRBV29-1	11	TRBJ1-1	CSVVGATEAFF	TGCAGCGTTGTAGGGGCCACTGAAGCTTTCTTT
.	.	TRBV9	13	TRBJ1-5	CASSVADDQPQHF	TGTGCCAGCAGCGTAGCGGATGATCAGCCCCAGCATTTT
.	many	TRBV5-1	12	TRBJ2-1	CASSSERDEQFF	TGCGCCAGCAGCAGTGAGCGGGATGAGCAGTTCTTC
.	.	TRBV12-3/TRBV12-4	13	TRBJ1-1	CASSLLARAEAFF	TGTGCCAGCAGTTTACTTGCGAGGGCTGAAGCTTTCTTT
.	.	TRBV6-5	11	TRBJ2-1	CASRDGTEQFF	TGTGCCAGCAGGGACGGGACCGAGCAGTTCTTC
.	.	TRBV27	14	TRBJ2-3	CASSLLQTTDAQYF	TGTGCCAGCAGTTTACTGCAAACCACAGATGCGCAGTATTTT
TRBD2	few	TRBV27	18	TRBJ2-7	CASSLGGPGLNPSYEQYF	TGTGCCAGCAGTTTGGGGGGACCGGGACTAAATCCCTCCTACGAGCAGTACTTC
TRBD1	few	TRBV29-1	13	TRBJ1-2	CSVGLDRDGGYTF	TGCAGCGTCGGATTGGACAGGGACGGCGGCTACACCTTC
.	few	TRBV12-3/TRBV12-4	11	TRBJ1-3	CASSLNPRIYF	TGTGCCAGCAGTTTAAACCCTCGGATATATTTT
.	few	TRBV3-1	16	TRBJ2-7	CASSRATRSHLNEQYF	TGTGCCAGCAGTCGAGCCACCCGCTCCCATCTCAACGAGCAGTACTTC
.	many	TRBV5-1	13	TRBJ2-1	CASKLGHLNEQFF	TGCGCCAGCAAGCTTGGTCACTTGAATGAGCAGTTCTTC
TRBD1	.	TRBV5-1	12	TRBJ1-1	CASSWTGDVAFF	TGCGCCAGCAGCTGGACAGGGGATGTAGCTTTCTTT
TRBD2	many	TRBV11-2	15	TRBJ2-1	CASSATSGIRGEQFF	TGTGCCAGCAGCGCGACTAGCGGGATACGGGGTGAGCAGTTCTTC
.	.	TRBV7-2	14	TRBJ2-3	CASSPAEILTTQYF	TGTGCCAGCAGCCCCGCGGAGATACTGACGACGCAGTATTTT
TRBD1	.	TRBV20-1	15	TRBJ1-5	CSASESGTVNQPQHF	TGCAGTGCTAGTGAAAGCGGGACAGTCAATCAGCCCCAGCATTTT
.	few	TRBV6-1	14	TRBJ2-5	CASRPGTPMQTQYF	TGTGCCAGCAGACCGGGGACCCCAATGCAGACCCAGTACTTC
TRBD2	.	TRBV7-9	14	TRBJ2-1	CASSLARDYGEQFF	TGTGCCAGCAGCTTAGCTCGGGACTACGGTGAGCAGTTCTTC
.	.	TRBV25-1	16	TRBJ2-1	CASSGMGGPTYNEQFF	TGTGCCAGCAGTGGAATGGGGGGTCCAACCTACAATGAGCAGTTCTTC
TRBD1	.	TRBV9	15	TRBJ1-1	CASSVSGTGGTEAFF	TGTGCCAGCAGCGTCTCCGGGACAGGGGGCACTGAAGCTTTCTTT
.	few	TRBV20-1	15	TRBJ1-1	CSARVRGGMNTEAFF	TGCAGTGCTAGAGTGCGGGGGGGCATGAACACTGAAGCTTTCTTT
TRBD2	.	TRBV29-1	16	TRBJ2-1	CSVYPSVREGYNEQFF	TGCAGCGTGTATCCTTCTGTCCGGGAGGGGTACAATGAGCAGTTCTTC